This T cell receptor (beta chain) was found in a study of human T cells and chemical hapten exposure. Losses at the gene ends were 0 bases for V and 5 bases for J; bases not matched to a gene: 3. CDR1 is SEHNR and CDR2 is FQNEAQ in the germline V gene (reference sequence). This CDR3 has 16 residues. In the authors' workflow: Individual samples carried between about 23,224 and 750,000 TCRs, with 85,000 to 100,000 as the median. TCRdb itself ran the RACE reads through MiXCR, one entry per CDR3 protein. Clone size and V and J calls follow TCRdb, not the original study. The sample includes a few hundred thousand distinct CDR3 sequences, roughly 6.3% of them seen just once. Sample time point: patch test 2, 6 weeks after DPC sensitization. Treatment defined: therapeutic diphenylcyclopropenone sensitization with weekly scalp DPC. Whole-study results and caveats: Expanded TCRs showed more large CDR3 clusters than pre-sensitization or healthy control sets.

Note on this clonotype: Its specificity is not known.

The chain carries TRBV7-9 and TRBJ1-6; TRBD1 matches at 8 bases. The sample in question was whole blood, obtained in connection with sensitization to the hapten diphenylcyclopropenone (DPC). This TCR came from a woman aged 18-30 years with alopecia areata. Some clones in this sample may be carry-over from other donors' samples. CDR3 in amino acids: CASSLAGTGDNSPLHF. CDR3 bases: TGTGCCAGCAGCTTAGCGGGGACAGGAGATAATTCACCCCTCCACTTT. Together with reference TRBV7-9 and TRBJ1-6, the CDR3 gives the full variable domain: DTGVSQNPRHKITKRGQNVTFRCDPISEHNRLYWYRQTLGQGPEFLTYFQNEAQLEKSRLLSDRFSAERPKGSFSTLEIQRTEQGDSAMYLCASSLAGTGDNSPLHFGNGTRLTVT.